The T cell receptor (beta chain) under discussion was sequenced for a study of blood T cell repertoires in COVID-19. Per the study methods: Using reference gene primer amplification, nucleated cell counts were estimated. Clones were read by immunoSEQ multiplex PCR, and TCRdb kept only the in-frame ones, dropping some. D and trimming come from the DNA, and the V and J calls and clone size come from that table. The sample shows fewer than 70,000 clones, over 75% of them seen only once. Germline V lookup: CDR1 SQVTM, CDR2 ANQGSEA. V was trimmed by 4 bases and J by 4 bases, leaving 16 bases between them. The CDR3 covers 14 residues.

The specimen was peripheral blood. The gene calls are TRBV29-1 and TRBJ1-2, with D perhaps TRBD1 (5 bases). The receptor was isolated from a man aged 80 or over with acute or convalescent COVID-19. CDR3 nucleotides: TGCAGCGTTGCCAGACAGACCGGTGGCTATGGCTACACCTTC. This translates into CSVARQTGGYGYTF.